A single sample is the source of the 20 T cell receptor beta chains below, sequenced in a study of T-cell reconstitution after alpha-beta-depleted transplantation in children. For TCRbeta, the library was prepared with unique molecular identifiers. TCRdb fed the PCR reads into MiXCR, producing one record per CDR3 protein. The table lists approximately 130,000 distinct CDR3 sequences, roughly 10% of them singletons, with about 24% in the top ten. Sequenced here: PBMCs, mostly from graft donor cells, sampled 180 days after TCRalphabeta/CD19-depleted stem cell transplant. The receptors shown here come from a girl younger than two who had a stem cell transplant for combined immunodeficiency, so the T cells may come from the graft donor.

This sequence joins TRBV12-3 or TRBV12-4 and TRBJ2-1; 7 bases are shared with TRBD2. This CDR3 has 13 amino acids. With 7 bases clipped from V and 6 bases from J, the junction kept 6 bases outside the gene matches. CDR3 nucleotide sequence: TGTGCCAGCACCATACTAGCGTTCAATGAGCAGTTCTTC. As protein: CASTILAFNEQFF.

This chain links TRBV5-1 with TRBJ2-7; no clear D. This CDR3 is 14 amino acids long. V was cut by 4 bases and J by 0 bases, with 11 bases left in between. The germline CDR1 and CDR2 sequences are SGHRS and YFSETQ. CDR3 DNA sequence: TGCGCCAGCAGCCGCGTGGAGAGCTCCTACGAGCAGTACTTC. This sequence encodes CASSRVESSYEQYF.

CDR3 protein: CASSLFDRGLLTF. CDR3 nucleotide sequence: TGTGCCAGCAGCTTATTCGACAGGGGTCTCTTGACTTTC. V and J are TRBV7-2 and TRBJ2-6; the match to TRBD1 covers 8 bases. The CDR3 runs 13 residues. CDR1 is SGHTA, CDR2 FQGNSA, per germline. Trimming removed 2 bases from V and 17 bases from J; junction bases left unmatched: 8. Full variable domain (remainder filled in from reference TRBV7-2 and TRBJ2-6): GAGVSQSPSNKVTEKGKDVELRCDPISGHTALYWYRQSLGQGLEFLIYFQGNSAPDKSGLPSDRFSAERTGGSVSTLTIQRTQQEDSAVYLCASSLFDRGLLTFGAGSRLTVL.

This clonotype was found a few times. The chain combines TRBV3-1 with TRBJ2-7, with D perhaps TRBD1 (6 bases). V was trimmed by 4 bases and J by 2 bases, leaving 12 bases between them. The CDR3 covers 14 residues. In germline, CDR1 is LGHDT, CDR2 YNNKEL (reference sequence). The CDR3 bases are TGTGCCAGCAGCCGGGACACCCCCCCCTACGAGCAGTACTTC. This translates into CASSRDTPPYEQYF.

This clonotype came up a few times. The chain is built from TRBV28 and TRBJ1-5; maybe TRBD1 (5 bases). V lost 4 bases, J lost 6 bases, and 16 bases lay in between. Per the germline V gene, CDR1 is MDHEN and CDR2 is SYDVKM. The CDR3 contains 15 residues. Here the CDR3 DNA reads TGTGCCAGCAGTTCGCACTGGGGACGGTCTCAGCCCCAGCATTTT. This translates into CASSSHWGRSQPQHF.

This clonotype was seen ten or more times. The chain has TRBV7-2 and TRBJ2-5, with 9 bases fitting TRBD2. V was pared by 4 bases and J by 4 bases, with 7 bases of the junction left unmatched. The CDR3 sequence is 15 residues long. Germline CDR1 is SGHTA and CDR2 is FQGNSA. DNA for the CDR3: TGTGCCAGCAGCTATAGCGGGAGTCGGAGAGAGACCCAGTACTTC. This codes for CASSYSGSRRETQYF.

This clonotype has more than one count but fewer than ten. The genes are TRBV7-9 and TRBJ2-1; possible D gene TRBD2, 6 bases. This CDR3 has 15 amino acids. V was pared by 2 bases and J by 2 bases, with 10 bases between. Germline V gene data show CDR1 as SEHNR and CDR2 as FQNEAQ (reference sequence). The CDR3: CASSLKRVPYNEQFF. DNA for the CDR3: TGTGCCAGCAGCTTAAAGCGGGTACCCTACAATGAGCAGTTCTTC.

This rearrangement joins TRBV29-1 to TRBJ2-1; 9 bases match TRBD2. The V gene end was trimmed by 1 base and the J gene end by 8 bases; junction bases not matched to a gene: 6. The CDR3 has 14 residues. Germline V gene sequence: CDR1 SQVTM, CDR2 ANQGSEA. The CDR3 DNA reads as TGCAGCGTTGAAGTTGCGGGAGGGCCTTATGAGCAGTTCTTC. Its protein is CSVEVAGGPYEQFF.

This clonotype was seen only a few times. The chain joins TRBV10-3 to TRBJ2-1; 11 bases align to TRBD2. The CDR3 extends over 14 amino acids. The V and J ends lost 7 bases and 6 bases, in that order; junction bases with no gene match: 5. CDR1 and CDR2 (germline): ENHRY, SYGVKD. CDR3 bases: TGTGCCATCACGGGGACTAGCGGCCTCAATGAGCAGTTCTTC. Translating gives CAITGTSGLNEQFF.

Many counts were recorded for this clonotype. The rearrangement links TRBV5-8 to TRBJ2-7; D remains ambiguous. The germline CDR1 and CDR2 sequences are SGHTS and YDEGEE. Trimming pared 4 bases from V and 3 bases from J, leaving 11 bases between. The CDR3 extends over 13 amino acids. In DNA, the CDR3 is TGTGCCAGCAGCCGTCGACACGACTACGAGCAGTACTTC. It specifies CASSRRHDYEQYF. The variable domain in full, completed from reference TRBV5-8 and TRBJ2-7, reads EAGVTQSPTHLIKTRGQQATLRCSPISGHTSVYWYQQALGLGLQFLLWYDEGEERNRGNFPPRFSGRQFPNYSSELNVNALELEDSALYLCASSRRHDYEQYFGPGTRLTVT.

The table lists this clonotype with a few counts. The gene calls are TRBV28 and TRBJ1-6; D gene unclear. The CDR3 runs to 22 residues. Trimming removed 6 bases from V and 8 bases from J, with 38 bases in between. From germline, CDR1 is MDHEN and CDR2 SYDVKM. This CDR3 is CASSPRPRPRGLVPSLYSPLHF. The CDR3 DNA is TGTGCCAGCAGCCCCCGACCCAGACCTCGCGGCCTCGTCCCTAGTTTATATTCACCCCTCCACTTT.

The rearrangement uses TRBV4-3 and TRBJ2-6; D ambiguous. The CDR3 sequence is 14 residues long. V lost 6 bases and J lost 0, with 6 bases in between. CDR1 and CDR2 from the germline V gene are LGHNA and YSLEER. CDR3 sequence reads: CASRPGSGANVLTF. CDR3 nucleotides: TGCGCCAGCAGACCAGGCTCTGGGGCCAACGTCCTGACTTTC.

This clonotype was found many times. The chain couples TRBV7-9 to TRBJ1-6; 7 bases line up with TRBD1. Looked up from germline, CDR1 is SEHNR and CDR2 is FQNEAQ (reference sequence). The CDR3 extends over 16 amino acids. The V and J ends lost 4 bases and 7 bases, in that order; junction bases with no gene match: 10. CDR3 protein: CASSSGQEGKNSPLHF. Here the CDR3 DNA reads TGTGCCAGCAGCTCTGGACAGGAGGGGAAAAATTCACCCCTCCACTTT. The entire variable domain, with the rest obtained from reference TRBV7-9 and TRBJ1-6, is as follows: DTGVSQNPRHKITKRGQNVTFRCDPISEHNRLYWYRQTLGQGPEFLTYFQNEAQLEKSRLLSDRFSAERPKGSFSTLEIQRTEQGDSAMYLCASSSGQEGKNSPLHFGNGTRLTVT.

This sequence joins TRBV6-2 or TRBV6-3 and TRBJ2-7, with 7 positions matching TRBD1. J gave up 5 bases and V 6 bases, and 13 bases lay outside the gene matches. Germline-derived CDR1 and CDR2 are MNHEY and SVGEGT. This CDR3 has 15 amino acids. The CDR3 loop reads CASSPADRAPHEQYF. The DNA of the CDR3 is TGTGCCAGCAGCCCCGCAGACAGGGCCCCCCACGAGCAGTACTTC.

The rearrangement joins TRBV12-3 or TRBV12-4 to TRBJ1-2; D gene ambiguous. This CDR3 is 14 amino acids long. Trimming removed 6 bases at V and 8 bases at J, with 19 bases between. DNA of the CDR3: TGTGCCAGCAGGGCGGGAAAACTCTACGGGGGCTACACCTTC. This codes for CASRAGKLYGGYTF.

This clonotype came up many times. V is TRBV7-8 and J is TRBJ2-1; 8 bases agree with TRBD2. Trimming cost V 1 base and J 3 bases; bases outside gene matches: 14. The CDR3 spans 19 residues. Germline assignment: CDR1 SGHVS and CDR2 FQNEAQ. The CDR3 sequence: CASSLGRSGVPLVYNEQFF. CDR3 DNA: TGTGCCAGCAGCTTAGGTCGTAGCGGGGTTCCTCTAGTCTACAATGAGCAGTTCTTC.

The rearrangement joins TRBV7-9 to TRBJ2-7; 8 bases agree with TRBD1. The CDR3 contains 14 residues. Looked up from germline, CDR1 is SEHNR and CDR2 is FQNEAQ (reference sequence). Losses at the gene ends were 5 bases for V and 3 bases for J; bases not matched to a gene: 6. Here the CDR3 reads CASSGGGQDYEQYF. The CDR3 region has the DNA TGTGCCAGCAGCGGAGGGGGACAGGACTACGAGCAGTACTTC.

This clonotype has more than one count but fewer than ten. This chain joins TRBV29-1 and TRBJ2-5, with no clear D. The CDR3 has 12 residues. The germline V and J ends were trimmed by 3 bases and 2 bases, with 7 bases remaining between them. Germline values: CDR1 SQVTM, CDR2 ANQGSEA. The CDR3 nucleotides read TGCAGCGTTGACGGGCTACAAGAGACCCAGTACTTC. Protein: CSVDGLQETQYF.

V and J are TRBV20-1 and TRBJ2-5; possibly TRBD1 or TRBD2 for D (5 bases each). The CDR3 consists of 15 residues. Germline CDR1 is DFQATT and CDR2 is SNEGSKA (reference sequence). Trimming shortened V by 7 bases and J by 2 bases, and 20 bases separated the two germline ends. This CDR3 is CSGGPRSRVQETQYF. The CDR3 DNA reads TGCAGTGGGGGACCAAGGTCGAGGGTTCAAGAGACCCAGTACTTC.

This chain links TRBV5-1 with TRBJ2-3; 7 bases map to TRBD2. The junction had 8 bases not matched to a gene; V was cut back by 7 bases and J by 0 bases. From germline, CDR1 is SGHRS and CDR2 YFSETQ. There are 15 residues in the CDR3. This CDR3 reads CASSREGRSTDTQYF. The CDR3 nucleotides read TGCGCCAGCTCGAGGGAGGGACGGAGCACAGATACGCAGTATTTT. The full variable domain, completed using reference TRBV5-1 and TRBJ2-3, is KAGVTQTPRYLIKTRGQQVTLSCSPISGHRSVSWYQQTPGQGLQFLFEYFSETQRNKGNFPGRFSGRQFSNSRSEMNVSTLELGDSALYLCASSREGRSTDTQYFGPGTRLTVL.